Presented here are 30 T cell receptor beta chains from one specimen sequenced in a study of T-cell memory formation after mild COVID-19. One entry per CDR3 protein results from TCRdb running MiXCR on the 5' RACE reads. Counted here are 300,000 or so distinct CDR3 sequences, about 17% occurring once; the ten biggest clones make up roughly 25%. The sequenced material came from PBMCs or a T cell subset sorted from them (not recorded which). The source is a man aged 18 to 29 who had mild COVID-19 (a few samples of this study predate the infection). Cell type and time point are not known.

This clonotype turned up a few times. The rearrangement joins TRBV11-2 to TRBJ2-3; D is uncertain. V lost 3 bases to trimming and J lost 2 bases, with 12 bases between them. This CDR3 has 15 residues. Germline CDR1 reads SGHAT; CDR2 reads FQNNGV. The CDR3 DNA follows: TGTGCCAGCAGCTTCGGTCGGGTCATCACAGATACGCAGTATTTT. Protein product: CASSFGRVITDTQYF.

There are a few counts of this clonotype. CDR3 sequence: CASSGLAGVGTGELFF. In DNA form, the CDR3 reads TGTGCCAGCAGCGGACTAGCGGGGGTTGGTACCGGGGAGCTGTTTTTT. The chain links TRBV7-2 to TRBJ2-2, with 13 bases identical to TRBD2. The V gene end was trimmed by 5 bases and the J gene end by 5 bases; junction bases not matched to a gene: 5. CDR3 length: 16 amino acids. From germline, CDR1 is SGHTA and CDR2 FQGNSA.

The chain employs TRBV12-3 or TRBV12-4 and TRBJ1-2; 10 bases line up with TRBD1. This CDR3 has 14 amino acids. V shed 6 bases, J shed 7 bases, and the junction held 8 bases outside the gene matches. CDR3 protein: CASSPDGTGAGYTF. In DNA, the CDR3 is TGTGCCAGCAGCCCCGACGGGACAGGGGCTGGCTACACCTTC.

This clonotype was found a few times. The chain recombines TRBV7-3 with TRBJ2-2; tentatively, D is TRBD1 or TRBD2 (5 bases each). The CDR3 loop spans 16 amino acids. Trimming left V 6 bases short and J 3 bases short, with 17 bases between. Per the germline V gene, CDR1 is SGHTA and CDR2 is FQGTGA. The CDR3 nucleotides read TGTGCCAGCAGTCCCGAGGGGCCTGGGTACACCGGGGAGCTGTTTTTT. Translating gives CASSPEGPGYTGELFF.

This clonotype has at least ten counts. The DNA for the CDR3 is TGCAGCGCCGCGACAGTATATGTCATCACTGAAGCTTTCTTT. This translates into CSAATVYVITEAFF. The V call is TRBV29-1, the J call TRBJ1-1, with TRBD1 as a possible D gene (5 bases). CDR1 and CDR2 (germline): SQVTM, ANQGSEA. The CDR3 length is 14 residues. V was cut by 7 bases and J by 4 bases, with 19 bases left in between. The full variable domain, rest sourced from reference TRBV29-1 and TRBJ1-1, is SAVISQKPSRDICQRGTSLTIQCQVDSQVTMMFWYRQQPGQSLTLIATANQGSEATYESGFVIDKFPISRPNLTFSTLTVSNMSPEDSSIYLCSAATVYVITEAFFGQGTRLTVV.

The V call is TRBV30, the J call TRBJ2-2; D uncertain. The CDR3 is made up of 13 amino acids. The germline V gene encodes CDR1 GTSNPN and CDR2 SVGIG (reference sequence). V gave up 3 bases and J gave up 1 base, with 6 bases separating them. The CDR3 here is CAWRARNTGELFF. CDR3 coding DNA: TGTGCCTGGAGAGCCCGGAACACCGGGGAGCTGTTTTTT.

This chain connects TRBV5-8 to TRBJ2-7; D is tentatively TRBD1 or TRBD2 (5 bases each). The germline V gene has CDR1 SGHTS and CDR2 YDEGEE. This CDR3 contains 14 residues. Trimming pared 7 bases from V and 7 bases from J, leaving 21 bases between. This chain's CDR3 is CASGRGRNPWEQYF. DNA for the CDR3: TGTGCCAGCGGAAGGGGACGCAACCCCTGGGAGCAGTACTTC.

The chain joins TRBV6-5 to TRBJ1-2; the D gene is possibly TRBD1 (6 bases). The germline gives CDR1 MNHEY, CDR2 SVGAGI. CDR3 length equals 16 residues. V was clipped by 0 bases and J by 4 bases, with 15 bases between them. CDR3 in DNA: TGTGCCAGCAGTTACTCCGTTGTTGGGGGCAGCTATGGCTACACCTTC. As protein: CASSYSVVGGSYGYTF.

A few counts support this clonotype. V usage is TRBV6-6 and J usage is TRBJ1-6; D gene ambiguous. V was pared by 6 bases and J by 7 bases, with 13 bases between. This CDR3 spans 14 amino acids. Germline CDR1 and CDR2: MNHNY and SVGAGI (reference sequence). The CDR3 here is CASSRIVENSPLHF. DNA for the CDR3: TGTGCCAGCAGCCGGATAGTGGAGAATTCACCCCTCCACTTT.

This clonotype appeared a few times. The chain has TRBV6-1 and TRBJ2-3; D unclear. The CDR3 contains 13 residues. Deletions cut 7 bases from V and 3 bases from J, with 11 bases between. Germline V lookup: CDR1 MNHNS, CDR2 SASEGT. The CDR3 here is CASTYIGTDTQYF. CDR3 coding DNA: TGTGCCAGCACTTATATTGGGACAGATACGCAGTATTTT.

This chain joins TRBV5-1 and TRBJ1-1, with D unclear. V lost 0 bases, J lost 6 bases, and 3 bases lay in between. Germline V CDR1 and CDR2: SGHRS, YFSETQ. CDR3 size: 11 residues. The CDR3, as DNA: TGCGCCAGCAGCTTGGGACCTGAAGCTTTCTTT. Amino acid sequence: CASSLGPEAFF.

The rearrangement uses TRBV6-6 and TRBJ2-4; unclear D gene. There are 16 residues in the CDR3. V was pared by 0 bases and J by 0 bases, with 9 bases between. Germline V lookup: CDR1 MNHNY, CDR2 SVGAGI (reference sequence). The CDR3 is CASSYSSSIAKNIQYF. The CDR3 region has the DNA TGTGCCAGCAGTTACTCGTCCTCGATAGCCAAAAACATTCAGTACTTC.

The chain is built from TRBV10-3 and TRBJ2-5; D could derive from TRBD1 or TRBD2 (6 bases each). Germline CDR1 reads ENHRY; CDR2 reads SYGVKD. The CDR3 loop spans 14 amino acids. With 10 bases removed from V and 7 bases from J, the gap between germline ends came to 22 bases. The CDR3 DNA reads as TGTGCCACGACTTCCCCACAGGGAGCGGGGACCCAGTACTTC. Translated, it gives CATTSPQGAGTQYF.

The V gene is TRBV3-1, the J gene TRBJ2-3, with D perhaps TRBD2 (7 bases). Between the trimmed V and J ends, which lost 0 bases and 1 base, there was a span of 8 bases. The CDR3 is made up of 15 amino acids. Germline loops: CDR1 LGHDT, CDR2 YNNKEL (reference sequence). CDR3 DNA: TGTGCCAGCAGCCAAGAAGGGGGGGGCACAGATACGCAGTATTTT. Translated: CASSQEGGGTDTQYF.

The chain is built from TRBV5-6 and TRBJ2-4; perhaps TRBD1 as D (5 bases). CDR1 is SGHDT and CDR2 is YYEEEE in the germline V gene. V gave up 4 bases and J gave up 0 bases, with 14 bases separating them. The CDR3 is 16 residues long. CDR3 DNA: TGTGCCAGCAGCCGGCGAAGGACACTAGCCAAAAACATTCAGTACTTC. Residues: CASSRRRTLAKNIQYF.

This clonotype was seen just once. The chain uses TRBV6-5 and TRBJ2-1, with D perhaps TRBD2 (6 bases). Germline CDR1 MNHEY, CDR2 SVGAGI. This CDR3 has 15 residues. V was clipped by 4 bases and J by 6 bases, with 16 bases between them. In DNA form, the CDR3 reads TGTGCCAGCAGTTCAACCGGGGGTCCGGGCAATGAGCAGTTCTTC. Residues: CASSSTGGPGNEQFF.

A few counts support this clonotype. In DNA form, the CDR3 reads TGCGCCAGCAGACGTTCTAGCGGGGGCAGGGAGACCCAGTACTTC. This encodes CASRRSSGGRETQYF. J is TRBJ2-5 and V is TRBV5-1; 10 positions match TRBD2. The CDR3 has 15 residues. CDR1 is SGHRS, CDR2 YFSETQ, per germline. With V trimmed by 5 bases and J by 5 bases, 9 bases remained unmatched.

As concerns this clonotype: The junction and the germline gene differ at one end; a read error may be behind it. The rearrangement uses TRBV23-1 and TRBJ2-1; 7 bases match TRBD1. TRBV23-1 is marked as an open reading frame, function uncertain. This CDR3 has 12 residues. The CDR3 is CASSHWDSPLSF. Written as DNA, the CDR3 is TGCGCCAGCAGTCATTGGGACAGTCCTTTGTCCTTC.

This chain connects TRBV20-1 to TRBJ1-2; a possible D gene is TRBD1 (5 bases). CDR3 size: 13 residues. Germline V gives CDR1 DFQATT, CDR2 SNEGSKA (reference sequence). Trimming removed 7 bases from V and 4 bases from J, with 16 bases in between. The CDR3: CSVAVSGAYGYTF. For the CDR3, the DNA is TGCAGTGTGGCGGTCTCCGGGGCCTATGGCTACACCTTC.

The sample holds a few counts of this clonotype. CDR3 sequence: CASSPELAGGPDTQYF. The CDR3 region has the DNA TGCGCCAGCAGCCCCGAACTAGCGGGGGGGCCAGATACGCAGTATTTT. The V gene is TRBV4-3, the J gene TRBJ2-3, with TRBD2 matching 13 bases. The CDR3 is made up of 16 amino acids. From germline, CDR1 is LGHNA and CDR2 YSLEER. Trimming cost V 4 bases and J 4 bases; bases outside gene matches: 5.

This CDR3 is CSAIRDPNSPLHF. The CDR3 DNA reads TGCAGTGCTATCCGGGACCCTAATTCACCCCTCCACTTT. The chain has TRBV20-1 and TRBJ1-6, with D possibly being TRBD1 (5 bases). The CDR3 sequence is 13 residues long. The germline CDR1 and CDR2 sequences are DFQATT and SNEGSKA (reference sequence). Between the trimmed V and J ends, which lost 4 bases and 6 bases, there was a span of 10 bases.

In its sample, this clonotype was seen a few times. The chain employs TRBV5-1 and TRBJ1-5; D ambiguous. The V end lost 4 bases, the J end lost 7 bases, and 6 bases lay between the germline ends. This CDR3 spans 11 amino acids. Germline CDR1 reads SGHRS; CDR2 reads YFSETQ. In DNA form, the CDR3 reads TGCGCCAGCAGCCCGATACAGCCCCAGCATTTT. Translation gives CASSPIQPQHF.

There are a few counts of this clonotype. This CDR3 is CASSRSANTGELFF. CDR3 nucleotide sequence: TGTGCCAGCAGCCGTAGTGCGAACACCGGGGAGCTGTTTTTT. The chain combines TRBV11-3 with TRBJ2-2; D is ambiguous. Germline assignment: CDR1 SGHNT and CDR2 YENEEA. The V gene lost 5 bases and the J gene lost 0 bases, with 7 bases spanning the gap. There are 14 residues in the CDR3.

This clonotype was detected a few times. This chain connects TRBV2 to TRBJ2-1, with 8 bases aligning to TRBD1. CDR3 size: 11 residues. J gave up 6 bases and V 11 bases, and 3 bases lay outside the gene matches. Germline V gene data show CDR1 as SNHLY and CDR2 as FYNNEI. The CDR3 DNA is TGTGCCGGAGACAGGGGCAATGAGCAGTTCTTC. It codes for CAGDRGNEQFF.

This clonotype was seen a handful of times. For the CDR3, the DNA is TGTGCCAGCAGCTCGTCTTCGGGGGTCGGTACGCAGTATTTT. It is translated as CASSSSSGVGTQYF. The rearrangement links TRBV7-3 to TRBJ2-3; the D gene is possibly TRBD2 (6 bases). The CDR3 extends over 14 amino acids. Germline lookup yields CDR1 SGHTA and CDR2 FQGTGA. Trimming cost V 4 bases and J 8 bases, with 16 bases left between them.

The chain recombines TRBV4-3 with TRBJ1-2; 8 nucleotides align to TRBD1. Germline loops: CDR1 LGHNA, CDR2 YSLEER. The CDR3 loop spans 13 amino acids. V was clipped by 4 bases and J by 7 bases; unmatched bases: 5. The CDR3 nucleotides read TGCGCCAGCAGCCCTCAGGGGGCCGCTGGCTACACCTTC. It codes for CASSPQGAAGYTF.

This clonotype was seen only a few times. This sequence joins TRBV20-1 and TRBJ2-7; weak D call: TRBD2 (5 bases). Germline V gene data show CDR1 as DFQATT and CDR2 as SNEGSKA (reference sequence). Trimming stripped 2 bases from V and 3 bases from J, with 8 bases between. This CDR3 has 12 amino acids. DNA for the CDR3: TGCAGTGCTAGATATGAGGGCTACGAGCAGTACTTC. Its protein product is CSARYEGYEQYF.

The CDR3 nucleotides read TGTGCCAGCAGTTTAGCAGGGCGACTGGTAGATACGCAGTATTTT. Its translation is CASSLAGRLVDTQYF. The genes are TRBV27 and TRBJ2-3; tentatively, D is TRBD1 (5 bases). The germline gives CDR1 MNHEY, CDR2 SMNVEV (reference sequence). The CDR3 extends over 15 amino acids. Trimming left V 2 bases short and J 5 bases short, with 14 bases between.

In its sample, this clonotype was seen many times. V is TRBV5-6 and J is TRBJ2-5, with D hard to call. The germline V gene has CDR1 SGHDT and CDR2 YYEEEE. V was cut by 1 base and J by 2 bases, with 3 bases left in between. This CDR3 is built from 12 residues. For the CDR3, the DNA is TGTGCCAGCAGCTTGCCACAAGAGACCCAGTACTTC. It translates to CASSLPQETQYF.

This clonotype was detected only a few times. This chain connects TRBV5-4 to TRBJ2-1; D not certain. In germline, CDR1 is SGHNT, CDR2 YYREEE (reference sequence). V gave up 0 bases and J gave up 10 bases, with 14 bases separating them. CDR3 length equals 14 residues. CDR3 amino acids: CASSLALAVGEQFF. The CDR3 nucleotides are TGTGCCAGCAGCTTGGCCTTGGCCGTCGGGGAGCAGTTCTTC. Filled out from reference TRBV5-4 and TRBJ2-1, the complete variable domain reads ETGVTQSPTHLIKTRGQQVTLRCSSQSGHNTVSWYQQALGQGPQFIFQYYREEENGRGNFPPRFSGLQFPNYSSELNVNALELDDSALYLCASSLALAVGEQFFGPGTRLTVL.